Presented here are 4 T cell receptor beta chains from one specimen sequenced in a study of control samples from healthy donors and cancer patients. Produced via immunoSEQ multiplex PCR; TCRdb's table is partial and in-frame only. The top ten clones hold roughly 12% of a sample with some 140,000 clones, 92% of them seen once. The sequenced sample was blood. The receptors derive from a man aged 30 to 45 in good health.

The chain couples TRBV11-2 to TRBJ2-5, with 12 bases identical to TRBD2. The V gene's germline CDR1 is SGHAT and CDR2 FQNNGV. The CDR3 is 19 residues long. V shed 1 base, J shed 0 bases, and the junction held 9 bases outside the gene matches. CDR3 sequence (DNA): TGTGCCAGCAGCTTAGTATCACTAGCGGGAGGAAAGTACCAAGAGACCCAGTACTTC. It encodes CASSLVSLAGGKYQETQYF.

The gene calls are TRBV19 and TRBJ2-7; 8 bases line up with TRBD1. This CDR3 has 14 amino acids. V was clipped by 8 bases and J by 2 bases; unmatched bases: 8. The V gene's germline CDR1 is LNHDA and CDR2 SQIVND (reference sequence). The CDR3 DNA sequence: TGTGCCAGTGCCCGGACAGGGTGGGCCTACGAGCAGTACTTC. Protein: CASARTGWAYEQYF.

The CDR3 protein is CSVGGGLALQETQYF. In DNA form, the CDR3 reads TGCAGCGTGGGGGGCGGCCTAGCGCTCCAAGAGACCCAGTACTTC. The chain recombines TRBV29-1 with TRBJ2-5; the D call may be TRBD1 or TRBD2 (6 bases each). With 6 bases removed from V and 1 base from J, the gap between germline ends came to 18 bases. Germline lookup yields CDR1 SQVTM and CDR2 ANQGSEA. This CDR3 is 15 amino acids long.

The chain combines TRBV9 with TRBJ2-1; D call uncertain. The CDR3 consists of 11 residues. Trimming took 0 bases from V and 5 from J, leaving 0 bases between them. Germline CDR1 SGDLS, CDR2 YYNGEE. The CDR3 DNA reads as TGTGCCAGCAGCGTAGACAATGAGCAGTTCTTC. Translation gives CASSVDNEQFF.